Listed below are T cell receptor beta chains from one sample, sequenced in a study of blood T cell repertoires in COVID-19. Sequencing used immunoSEQ multiplex PCR; TCRdb keeps in-frame clones, though not all of them. The sample shows about 250,000 clones, roughly nine tenths of them seen only once. The sequenced sample consisted of peripheral blood. These receptors all stem from a woman in her 40s who had recovered from COVID-19. Each CDR3 is given with its conserved first and last residue. A D gene is named only where the DNA matches it firmly. The size field is filled for only some rows; it gives once, few, many or a size class.

d_call j_call clone_size v_call cdr3_aa cdr3_nt
NA TRBJ1-2 NA TRBV19 CASGQNGYTF TGTGCCAGCGGACAGAATGGCTACACCTTC
NA TRBJ1-1 NA TRBV9 CASSVGGGETEAFF TGTGCCAGCAGCGTAGGTGGAGGCGAGACTGAAGCTTTCTTT
TRBD2 TRBJ2-2 NA TRBV10-1 CASSTSGGPNTGELFF TGCGCCAGCAGTACTAGCGGGGGACCGAACACCGGGGAGCTGTTTTTT
TRBD2 TRBJ2-3 once TRBV5-4 CASSATRTSGGTDTQYF TGTGCCAGCAGCGCTACGCGGACTAGCGGGGGCACAGATACGCAGTATTTT
TRBD1 TRBJ1-5 NA TRBV15 CATSRDSDTGGWQPQHF TGTGCCACCAGCAGAGATTCGGATACAGGGGGTTGGCAGCCCCAGCATTTT
NA TRBJ2-2 NA TRBV4-3 CASSQAERTGELFF TGCGCCAGCAGCCAGGCCGAGAGGACCGGGGAGCTGTTTTTT
NA TRBJ1-3 once TRBV10-3 CAISESWPSSGNTIYF TGTGCCATCAGTGAGTCATGGCCTAGCTCTGGAAACACCATATATTTT
NA TRBJ1-6 few TRBV27 CASRTGTRAFGPLHF TGTGCCAGCAGGACCGGGACAAGGGCTTTCGGGCCCCTCCACTTT
NA TRBJ2-2 NA TRBV3-1/TRBV3-2 CASSQRATGELFF TGTGCCAGCAGCCAACGCGCTACCGGGGAGCTGTTTTTT
TRBD1 TRBJ2-7 NA TRBV27 CASRIVGQGAGEQYF TGTGCCAGCCGGATAGTCGGACAGGGGGCCGGCGAGCAGTACTTC
NA TRBJ2-2 NA TRBV30 CAWSVSTGELFF TGTGCCTGGAGCGTGTCCACCGGGGAGCTGTTTTTT
NA TRBJ2-7 NA TRBV6-5 CASSRDTRGNEQYF TGTGCCAGCAGCCGAGACACACGAGGGAACGAGCAGTACTTC
TRBD1 TRBJ1-1 once TRBV6-2/TRBV6-3 CASSYSGQPATEAFF TGTGCCAGCAGTTACTCGGGACAGCCCGCCACTGAAGCTTTCTTT
TRBD1 TRBJ1-6 NA TRBV5-6 CASSRGQDIYNSPLHF TGTGCCAGCAGTCGCGGACAGGATATTTATAATTCACCCCTCCACTTT
NA TRBJ2-1 NA TRBV6-2/TRBV6-3 CASSSNVRDNEQFF TGTGCCAGCAGTTCAAATGTGAGAGACAATGAGCAGTTCTTC
TRBD2 TRBJ2-1 once TRBV13 CASRSRGGLYNEQFF TGTGCCAGCAGGTCGCGGGGGGGCCTGTACAATGAGCAGTTCTTC
NA TRBJ2-1 NA TRBV28 CASSLGPGNNEQFF TGTGCCAGCAGTTTAGGGCCGGGAAACAATGAGCAGTTCTTC
NA TRBJ2-3 NA TRBV2 CASSLSGPGGTDTQYF TGTGCCAGCAGTCTTTCCGGTCCCGGGGGCACAGATACGCAGTATTTT
TRBD2 TRBJ2-2 NA TRBV2 CARGLAGAVKTGELFF TGTGCCAGGGGACTAGCGGGAGCAGTCAAGACCGGGGAGCTGTTTTTT
NA TRBJ1-1 NA TRBV11-3 CASSLVAGVVDTEAFF TGTGCCAGCAGCTTAGTGGCAGGGGTCGTCGACACTGAAGCTTTCTTT
NA TRBJ1-2 NA TRBV28 CASRTGINGYTF TGTGCCAGCAGGACAGGTATAAATGGCTACACCTTC
TRBD1 TRBJ2-3 NA TRBV5-6 CASSIGTGGADTQYF TGTGCCAGCAGCATAGGGACAGGGGGGGCAGATACGCAGTATTTT
TRBD1 TRBJ1-3 NA TRBV5-1 CARSCWGQGLFRAGNTIYF TGCGCCAGATCCTGCTGGGGACAGGGTTTATTTCGAGCTGGAAACACCATATATTTT
NA TRBJ2-7 NA TRBV11-2 CASSLPIYYEQYF TGTGCCAGCAGCTTACCTATCTACTACGAGCAGTACTTC
TRBD2 TRBJ2-4 NA TRBV10-3 CAISEVGLAGQKGIQYF TGTGCCATCAGTGAAGTTGGACTAGCGGGACAAAAAGGCATTCAGTACTTC
NA TRBJ2-1 NA TRBV28 CASSLSGSYNEQFF TGTGCCAGCAGTTTAAGCGGGTCCTACAATGAGCAGTTCTTC
TRBD1 TRBJ1-2 NA TRBV3-1/TRBV3-2 CASSQGSDRGVGYTF TGTGCCAGCAGCCAAGGGTCCGACAGGGGAGTAGGCTACACCTTC
TRBD1 TRBJ1-1 few TRBV4-1 CASSPRTGLVNTEAFF TGCGCCAGCAGCCCCCGGACAGGCCTGGTGAACACTGAAGCTTTCTTT
NA TRBJ1-5 NA TRBV28 CASSALGGSNQPQHF TGTGCCAGCAGCGCCCTCGGGGGTAGCAATCAGCCCCAGCATTTT
NA TRBJ2-3 NA TRBV7-9 CAGAGGTDTQYF TGTGCGGGGGCGGGGGGCACAGATACGCAGTATTTT
TRBD2 TRBJ2-3 NA TRBV5-1 CASSLGAAGELMGTQYF TGCGCCAGCAGCTTGGGGGCTGCGGGGGAACTCATGGGTACGCAGTATTTT
NA TRBJ1-6 NA TRBV6-5 CASISSSYNSPLHF TGTGCCAGCATCTCGAGCTCCTATAATTCACCCCTCCACTTT
NA TRBJ1-1 NA TRBV11-2 CASSLVESLAFF TGTGCCAGCAGCTTAGTCGAGTCCTTAGCTTTCTTT
TRBD1 TRBJ2-7 NA TRBV6-6 CASSYVGQGYEQYF TGTGCCAGCAGTTACGTGGGACAGGGGTACGAGCAGTACTTC
NA TRBJ1-3 NA TRBV5-1 CASSRTQGGSGNTIYF TGCGCCAGCAGCCGAACCCAAGGGGGCTCTGGAAACACCATATATTTT
TRBD1 TRBJ2-1 NA TRBV10-3 CATRTGGAYNEQFF TGTGCCACCCGAACAGGGGGCGCCTACAATGAGCAGTTCTTC
NA TRBJ2-2 NA TRBV5-1 CASSLTGPNTGELFF TGCGCCAGCAGCCTAACAGGGCCGAACACCGGGGAGCTGTTTTTT
TRBD1 TRBJ1-6 few TRBV6-5 CASSYWDRVNSPLHF TGTGCCAGCAGTTACTGGGACAGGGTCAATTCACCCCTCCACTTT
TRBD1 TRBJ1-1 NA TRBV5-1 CASSTTGSGTEAFF TGCGCCAGCAGTACGACAGGGTCGGGCACTGAAGCTTTCTTT
NA TRBJ1-5 NA TRBV28 CASSPDSSHQPQHF TGTGCCAGCAGTCCAGACAGTTCGCATCAGCCCCAGCATTTT
TRBD1 TRBJ2-3 NA TRBV4-3 CASSQGTGGDTQYF TGCGCCAGCAGCCAAGGGACAGGGGGAGATACGCAGTATTTT
TRBD2 TRBJ2-5 NA TRBV6-2/TRBV6-3 CASSYEVAGRETQYF TGTGCCAGCAGTTACGAGGTAGCGGGAAGGGAGACCCAGTACTTC
NA TRBJ2-5 few TRBV5-4 CASSPGSGQETQYF TGTGCCAGCAGCCCCGGGAGCGGTCAAGAGACCCAGTACTTC
TRBD2 TRBJ2-1 once TRBV29-1 CSVEDPAGVYNEQFF TGCAGCGTTGAAGATCCAGCGGGGGTCTACAATGAGCAGTTCTTC
NA TRBJ1-1 NA TRBV18 CASSPQGKDTEAFF TGTGCCAGCTCACCACAGGGGAAGGACACTGAAGCTTTCTTT
TRBD1 TRBJ1-2 NA TRBV4-2 CASSQPGTAYGYTF TGTGCCAGCAGCCAACCCGGGACAGCCTATGGCTACACCTTC
TRBD2 TRBJ2-5 NA TRBV10-1 CASSEGLAVGETQYF TGCGCCAGCAGTGAAGGACTAGCGGTCGGGGAGACCCAGTACTTC
TRBD1 TRBJ1-6 NA TRBV15 CATSRATGNSPLHF TGTGCCACCAGCAGAGCGACAGGGAACTCACCCCTCCACTTT
TRBD1 TRBJ2-3 NA TRBV29-1 CSVARTGNPDTQYF TGCAGCGTAGCCAGGACAGGGAACCCAGATACGCAGTATTTT
NA TRBJ1-1 NA TRBV28 CASSSPTGTAFF TGTGCCAGCAGTTCCCCCACAGGGACGGCTTTCTTT
NA TRBJ2-3 NA TRBV9 CASSVMGGISTDTQYF TGTGCCAGCAGCGTAATGGGCGGGATAAGCACAGATACGCAGTATTTT
TRBD2 TRBJ2-4 NA TRBV28 CASSLLPRGVGNIQYF TGTGCCAGCAGTTTATTGCCGCGGGGGGTGGGAAACATTCAGTACTTC
NA TRBJ2-2 once TRBV9 CASSVGAGSFTGELFF TGTGCCAGCAGCGTAGGAGCAGGGTCTTTTACCGGGGAGCTGTTTTTT
NA TRBJ2-5 NA TRBV28 CASSLLQGGRRETQYF TGTGCCAGCAGTTTACTCCAGGGCGGTCGGCGGGAGACCCAGTACTTC
TRBD1 TRBJ1-2 once TRBV10-3 CATGTATNYGYTF TGTGCCACCGGGACAGCTACTAACTATGGCTACACCTTC
NA TRBJ2-2 NA TRBV30 CAWSYPGTTNTGELFF TGTGCCTGGAGTTACCCCGGGACAACGAACACCGGGGAGCTGTTTTTT
NA TRBJ2-3 NA TRBV4-1 CASSQAEGTDTQYF TGCGCCAGCAGCCAGGCCGAGGGCACAGATACGCAGTATTTT
TRBD1 TRBJ1-2 NA TRBV9 CASSGYERGTDGYTF TGTGCCAGCAGCGGCTACGAGAGAGGGACAGATGGCTACACCTTC